This is a list of T cell receptor beta chains from one sample in a study of PD-L1 blockade in urothelial cancer. Sequenced by immunoSEQ multiplex PCR; TCRdb stores in-frame clones only, minus some. Seen here are around 87,000 clones, approximately 82% observed once, and the top ten hold around 7.7%. Material: PBMCs, obtained around atezolizumab (anti-PD-L1) treatment. The receptor source for this set is a man aged 65 to 79 with urothelial cancer. Each CDR3 is given with its conserved first and last residue. Each record gives: CDR3 protein, CDR3 DNA, D gene, V gene, CDR3 length, J gene, clone size. D genes are given only for firm matches. Only part of the rows carry a size: once, few, many, or a class if the clone is expanded.

CASSLATSYEQYF	TGTGCCAGCAGCTTGGCCACCAGCTACGAGCAGTACTTC	NA	TRBV5-5	13	TRBJ2-7	NA
CASSGAGLAAEQYF	TGTGCCAGCAGTGGAGCCGGACTAGCGGCCGAGCAGTACTTC	TRBD2	TRBV6-5	14	TRBJ2-7	NA
CASSYLGAAYEQYF	TGTGCCAGCAGTTATTTGGGGGCGGCCTACGAGCAGTACTTC	NA	TRBV6-5	14	TRBJ2-7	few
CASSEAQGRNYYGYTF	TGTGCCAGCAGTGAAGCGCAGGGCAGGAACTACTATGGCTACACCTTC	NA	TRBV6-1	16	TRBJ1-2	NA
CASSRTSGSLYEQYF	TGTGCCAGCAGCCGGACTAGCGGGAGTCTCTACGAGCAGTACTTC	TRBD2	TRBV5-4	15	TRBJ2-7	NA
CASSPGRGENIQYF	TGTGCCAGCAGCCCAGGACGGGGGGAAAACATTCAGTACTTC	TRBD2	TRBV7-6	14	TRBJ2-4	NA
CASSPEGDYGYTF	TGTGCCAGCTCACCAGAGGGGGACTATGGCTACACCTTC	NA	TRBV18	13	TRBJ1-2	NA
CASSPGLPPGGELFF	TGTGCCAGCAGCCCGGGACTTCCCCCGGGGGGGGAGCTGTTTTTT	NA	TRBV5-5	15	TRBJ2-2	NA
CASSLTANMNYEQYF	TGTGCCAGCAGCTTAACAGCTAATATGAACTACGAGCAGTACTTC	NA	TRBV9	15	TRBJ2-7	NA
CASRMVGAQNYGYTF	TGTGCCAGTAGGATGGTGGGGGCGCAAAACTATGGCTACACCTTC	NA	TRBV19	15	TRBJ1-2	NA
CASSNWGGAADTQYF	TGTGCCAGCAGTAATTGGGGAGGGGCGGCAGATACGCAGTATTTT	TRBD2	TRBV6-5	15	TRBJ2-3	NA
CASSQLGDTQYF	TGTGCCAGCAGCCAACTAGGGGATACGCAGTATTTT	NA	TRBV7-6	12	TRBJ2-3	NA
CASSMGDLEAFF	TGTGCCAGTAGTATGGGAGATCTTGAAGCTTTCTTT	NA	TRBV19	12	TRBJ1-1	NA
CASSEIQADTQYF	TGTGCCAGCAGTGAGATCCAGGCAGATACGCAGTATTTT	NA	TRBV2	13	TRBJ2-3	once
CASSEGENSYNEQFF	TGTGCCAGCAGTGAAGGTGAGAACTCCTACAATGAGCAGTTCTTC	NA	TRBV6-1	15	TRBJ2-1	NA
CASSPRGYGTDTQYF	TGTGCCAGCAGTCCGAGGGGGTACGGCACAGATACGCAGTATTTT	NA	TRBV6-1	15	TRBJ2-3	NA
CASSLAGRTLLDTQYF	TGTGCCAGCAGCTTAGCGGGCAGAACCTTACTAGATACGCAGTATTTT	NA	TRBV7-8	16	TRBJ2-3	NA
CASNPRTNSNEQFF	TGTGCCAGTAACCCCCGGACTAACTCCAATGAGCAGTTCTTC	NA	TRBV19	14	TRBJ2-1	once
CASSLRGQGYTEAFF	TGCGCCAGCAGCTTGAGGGGACAGGGCTACACTGAAGCTTTCTTT	TRBD1	TRBV5-1	15	TRBJ1-1	NA
CASSSPTGADTQYF	TGTGCCAGCAGCTCCCCGACAGGGGCAGATACGCAGTATTTT	TRBD1	TRBV11-3	14	TRBJ2-3	NA
CASSATGTGGGEQYF	TGTGCCAGCAGCGCAACCGGGACAGGGGGTGGTGAGCAGTACTTC	TRBD1	TRBV7-2	15	TRBJ2-7	NA
CASSLARAGASTDTQYF	TGTGCCAGCAGCTTAGCCCGAGCGGGAGCCTCCACAGATACGCAGTATTTT	TRBD2	TRBV11-2	17	TRBJ2-3	NA
CASSQDLDRGDSPLHF	TGCGCCAGCAGCCAAGACCTTGACAGGGGTGATTCACCCCTCCACTTT	TRBD1	TRBV4-1	16	TRBJ1-6	NA
CASSLRAGRGDTQYF	TGTGCCAGCAGCCTTAGAGCGGGGAGGGGAGATACGCAGTATTTT	TRBD2	TRBV7-3	15	TRBJ2-3	few
CASSDTISNQPQHF	TGTGCCAGTAGTGACACGATTAGCAATCAGCCCCAGCATTTT	NA	TRBV19	14	TRBJ1-5	NA
CASSVEQKLFYGYTF	TGTGCCAGCAGCGTAGAACAGAAACTGTTCTATGGCTACACCTTC	NA	TRBV9	15	TRBJ1-2	NA
CASSVNRVDTEAFF	TGTGCCAGCAGTGTAAACAGGGTGGACACTGAAGCTTTCTTT	NA	TRBV6-1	14	TRBJ1-1	NA
CASSQGGTSETQYF	TGCGCCAGCAGCCAAGGAGGGACTAGCGAAACGCAGTATTTT	TRBD2	TRBV4-3	14	TRBJ2-3	NA
CASSLALTLYNEQFF	TGTGCCAGCAGCTTAGCACTAACCCTCTACAATGAGCAGTTCTTC	NA	TRBV7-8	15	TRBJ2-1	NA
CATSPGLADNEQFF	TGTGCCACCAGCCCGGGACTAGCGGACAATGAGCAGTTCTTC	TRBD2	TRBV15	14	TRBJ2-1	NA
CASLRAGGEAFF	TGTGCCAGTCTTAGGGCAGGGGGTGAAGCTTTCTTT	TRBD1	TRBV19	12	TRBJ1-1	few
CATREETSRETQYF	TGTGCCACCAGAGAAGAGACTAGCAGGGAGACCCAGTACTTC	TRBD2	TRBV15	14	TRBJ2-5	NA
CASSVRVQGSPLHF	TGTGCCAGCAGCGTCCGGGTCCAAGGCTCACCCCTCCACTTT	NA	TRBV11-2	14	TRBJ1-6	many
CASSLSGQGSNQPQHF	TGTGCCAGCAGTTTATCGGGCCAGGGGAGCAATCAGCCCCAGCATTTT	NA	TRBV27	16	TRBJ1-5	NA
CASSPRTGPSGANVLTF	TGTGCCAGCAGCCCTAGGACAGGCCCCTCTGGGGCCAACGTCCTGACTTTC	TRBD1	TRBV9	17	TRBJ2-6	NA
CASSLDRRTEAFF	TGTGCCAGCAGTTTAGACAGGCGGACTGAAGCTTTCTTT	NA	TRBV27	13	TRBJ1-1	NA
CASSYSMTGEETQYF	TGTGCCAGCAGTTATTCAATGACAGGGGAAGAGACCCAGTACTTC	TRBD1	TRBV6-5	15	TRBJ2-5	NA
CASSLEAGDNQPQHF	TGTGCCAGCAGCTTAGAGGCAGGGGACAATCAGCCCCAGCATTTT	NA	TRBV7-2	15	TRBJ1-5	once
CASSQEVGIVRSTEAFF	TGCGCCAGCAGCCAAGAGGTCGGGATTGTGAGGAGTACTGAAGCTTTCTTT	NA	TRBV4-3	17	TRBJ1-1	NA
CSVQGAGAVTQYF	TGCAGCGTTCAGGGGGCCGGGGCGGTTACGCAGTATTTT	TRBD1	TRBV29-1	13	TRBJ2-3	NA
CATIRGKGDTEAFF	TGTGCCACCATTAGGGGAAAAGGGGACACTGAAGCTTTCTTT	NA	TRBV15	14	TRBJ1-1	NA
CASNRGEKLFF	TGTGCCAGCAACCGGGGTGAAAAACTGTTTTTT	NA	TRBV6-1	11	TRBJ1-4	NA
CASSPNRVDQPQHF	TGTGCCAGTAGTCCAAACAGGGTAGATCAGCCCCAGCATTTT	NA	TRBV19	14	TRBJ1-5	NA
CSAGRTDQETQYF	TGCAGCGCTGGGAGGACTGACCAAGAGACCCAGTACTTC	NA	TRBV29-1	13	TRBJ2-5	NA
CASSQGASGDQETQYF	TGTGCCAGCAGCCAAGGTGCTAGCGGGGACCAAGAGACCCAGTACTTC	TRBD2	TRBV7-2	16	TRBJ2-5	NA
CASSIAQNYGYTF	TGTGCCAGTAGTATAGCCCAAAACTATGGCTACACCTTC	NA	TRBV19	13	TRBJ1-2	NA
CASSPYLMGGRQETQYF	TGTGCCAGCAGCCCGTACTTAATGGGGGGGAGGCAAGAGACCCAGTACTTC	TRBD2	TRBV7-9	17	TRBJ2-5	few
CASSPTGVPGEQYF	TGTGCCAGCAGCCCGACAGGGGTCCCGGGGGAGCAGTACTTC	TRBD1	TRBV9	14	TRBJ2-7	NA
CASSSLSGYGYTF	TGTGCCAGCAGCTCCCTTAGTGGCTATGGCTACACCTTC	NA	TRBV5-6	13	TRBJ1-2	NA
CASSAGLQGGEQYF	TGTGCCAGCAGTGCCGGCCTGCAGGGAGGCGAGCAGTACTTC	NA	TRBV6-1	14	TRBJ2-7	NA
CASSDLNTEAFF	TGTGCCAGCAGCGACTTAAACACTGAAGCTTTCTTT	NA	TRBV9	12	TRBJ1-1	NA
CASSQVGPIYGYTF	TGTGCCAGCAGCCAAGTTGGCCCAATCTATGGCTACACCTTC	NA	TRBV4-2	14	TRBJ1-2	NA
CASSSAKNTEAFF	TGTGCCAGCAGCTCCGCTAAGAACACTGAAGCTTTCTTT	NA	TRBV7-3	13	TRBJ1-1	NA
CASSSPGGGNPEAFF	TGTGCCAGCAGTAGCCCGGGCGGAGGGAACCCTGAAGCTTTCTTT	NA	TRBV6-5	15	TRBJ1-1	NA